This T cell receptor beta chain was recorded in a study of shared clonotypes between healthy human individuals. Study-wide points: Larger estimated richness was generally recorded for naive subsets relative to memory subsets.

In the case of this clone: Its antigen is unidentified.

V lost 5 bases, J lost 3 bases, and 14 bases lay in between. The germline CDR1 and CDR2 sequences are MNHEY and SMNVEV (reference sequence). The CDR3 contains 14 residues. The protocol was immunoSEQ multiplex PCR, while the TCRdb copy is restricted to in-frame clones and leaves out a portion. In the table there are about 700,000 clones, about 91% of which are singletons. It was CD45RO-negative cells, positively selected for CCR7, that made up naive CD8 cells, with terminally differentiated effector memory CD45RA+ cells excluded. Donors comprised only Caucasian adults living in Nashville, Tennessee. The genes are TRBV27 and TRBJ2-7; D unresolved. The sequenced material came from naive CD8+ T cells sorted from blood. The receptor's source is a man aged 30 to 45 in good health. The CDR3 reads CASSPRTGGYEQYF. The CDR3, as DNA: TGTGCCAGCAGTCCCCGGACCGGCGGCTACGAGCAGTACTTC.